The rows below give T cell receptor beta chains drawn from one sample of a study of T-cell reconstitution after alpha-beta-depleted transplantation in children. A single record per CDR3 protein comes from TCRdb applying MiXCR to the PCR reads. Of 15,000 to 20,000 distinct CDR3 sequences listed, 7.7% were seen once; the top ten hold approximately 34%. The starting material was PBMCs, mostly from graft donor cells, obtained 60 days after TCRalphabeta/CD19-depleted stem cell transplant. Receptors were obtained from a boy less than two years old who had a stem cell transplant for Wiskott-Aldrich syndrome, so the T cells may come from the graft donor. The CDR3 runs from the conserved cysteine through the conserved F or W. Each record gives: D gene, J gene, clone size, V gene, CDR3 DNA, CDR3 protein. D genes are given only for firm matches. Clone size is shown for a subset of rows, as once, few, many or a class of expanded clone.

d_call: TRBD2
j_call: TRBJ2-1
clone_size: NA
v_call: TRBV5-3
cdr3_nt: TGTGCCAGAAGCTTGGATGGGACTAGCGGGAGAAATGAGCAGTTCTTC
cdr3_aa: CARSLDGTSGRNEQFF

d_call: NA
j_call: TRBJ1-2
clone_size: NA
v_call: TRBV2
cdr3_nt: TGTGCCAGCAGTGGTTTCCGGGAACGACCCTATGGCTACACCTTC
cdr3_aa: CASSGFRERPYGYTF

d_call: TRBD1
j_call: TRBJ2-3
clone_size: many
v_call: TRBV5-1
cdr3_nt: TGCGCCAGCAGCTTGGGGTCCGGACAGGGGGCCGCAGATACGCAGTATTTT
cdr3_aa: CASSLGSGQGAADTQYF

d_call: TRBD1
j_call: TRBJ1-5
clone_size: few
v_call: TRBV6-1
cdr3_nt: TGTGCCAGCAGCGACAGGGAGGGACAGCCCCAGCATTTT
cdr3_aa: CASSDREGQPQHF

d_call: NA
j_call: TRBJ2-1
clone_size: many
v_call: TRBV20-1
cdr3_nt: TGCAGTGTTGAGGACATAGGGAACAATGAGCAGTTCTTC
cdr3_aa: CSVEDIGNNEQFF

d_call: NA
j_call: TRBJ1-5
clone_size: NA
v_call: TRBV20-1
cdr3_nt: TGCAGTGCTAGACAGGGGACCAATCAGCCCCAGCATTTT
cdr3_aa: CSARQGTNQPQHF

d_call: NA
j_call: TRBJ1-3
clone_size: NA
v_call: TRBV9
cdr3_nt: TGTGCCAGCAGCCCCCGAGGGACTGGAAACACCATATATTTT
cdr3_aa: CASSPRGTGNTIYF

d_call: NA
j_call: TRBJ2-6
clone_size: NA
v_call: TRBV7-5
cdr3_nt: TGTATCACTGCTGCCAGCACCCTCTCCCAGGGGTTAGGCTCTGGGGCCAACGTCCTGACTTTC
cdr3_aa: CITAASTLSQGLGSGANVLTF

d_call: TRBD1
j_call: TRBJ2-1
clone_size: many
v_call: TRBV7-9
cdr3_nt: TGTGCCAGCAGCATCCGGGACAGGTATTACAATGAGCAGTTCTTC
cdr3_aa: CASSIRDRYYNEQFF

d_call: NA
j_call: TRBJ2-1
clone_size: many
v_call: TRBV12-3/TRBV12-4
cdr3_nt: TGTGCCAGCAGTTTTAGCGGAGTAGCGCAGTTCTTC
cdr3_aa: CASSFSGVAQFF

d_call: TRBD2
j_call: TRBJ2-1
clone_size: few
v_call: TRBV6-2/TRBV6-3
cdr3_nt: TGTGCCAGCCTACTCAGAGTGGGTAGCGGGGGGCTTAACCCCTACAATGAGCAGTTCTTC
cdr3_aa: CASLLRVGSGGLNPYNEQFF

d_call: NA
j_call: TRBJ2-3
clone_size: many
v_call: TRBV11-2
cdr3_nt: TGTGCCAGCAGCTTAATGCAGGGGACAGATACGCAGTATTTT
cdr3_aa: CASSLMQGTDTQYF

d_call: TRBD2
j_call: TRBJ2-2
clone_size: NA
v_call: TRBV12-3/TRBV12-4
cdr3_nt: TGTACCTTCTGTTTAGCGCTACAAGCGGGGGAATCGACCGGGGAGCTGTTTTTT
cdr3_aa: CTFCLALQAGESTGELFF

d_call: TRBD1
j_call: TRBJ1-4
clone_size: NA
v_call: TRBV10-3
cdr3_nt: TGTGCCATCAGTGAGAGGCAGGGGGCAACCACTAATGAAAAACTGTTTTTT
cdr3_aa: CAISERQGATTNEKLFF

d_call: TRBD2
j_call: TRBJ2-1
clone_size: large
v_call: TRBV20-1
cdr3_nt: TGCAGTGCTCCTCTCCGGGGGGGCCTCCAGCAGTTCTTC
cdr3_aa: CSAPLRGGLQQFF

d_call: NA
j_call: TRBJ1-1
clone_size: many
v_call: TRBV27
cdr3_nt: TGTGCCAGCAGTTTGGGGCAGGTGGCTTTCTTT
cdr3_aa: CASSLGQVAFF

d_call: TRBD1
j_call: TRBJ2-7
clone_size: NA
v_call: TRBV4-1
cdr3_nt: TGCGCCAGCAGCCAAGCCGGGACAGGGTTCAACGAGCAGTACTTC
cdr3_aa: CASSQAGTGFNEQYF

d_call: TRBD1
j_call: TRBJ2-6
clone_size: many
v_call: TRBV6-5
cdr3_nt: TGTGCCAGCAGTTACGTACAGGGGGCACCTGGGGCCAACGTCCTGACTTTC
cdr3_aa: CASSYVQGAPGANVLTF

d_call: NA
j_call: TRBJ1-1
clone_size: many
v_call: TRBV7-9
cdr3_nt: TGTGCCAGCAGCTTCGAACGGAACACTGAAGCTTTCTTT
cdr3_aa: CASSFERNTEAFF

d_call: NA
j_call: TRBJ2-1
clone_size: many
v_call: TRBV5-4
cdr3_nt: TGTGCCAGCAGCTTGGGAGGAATGAGCCTTGGTTACAATGAGCAGTTCTTC
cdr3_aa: CASSLGGMSLGYNEQFF

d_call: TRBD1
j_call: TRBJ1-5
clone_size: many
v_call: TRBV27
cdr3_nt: TGTGCCAGCAGTTTACAGGGGGCTTGGAATCAGCCCCAGCATTTT
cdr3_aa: CASSLQGAWNQPQHF

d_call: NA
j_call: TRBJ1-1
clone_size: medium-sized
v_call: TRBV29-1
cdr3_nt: TGCAGCGTCCATCCCGGGGGGAATGTTGAAGCTTTCTTT
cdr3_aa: CSVHPGGNVEAFF

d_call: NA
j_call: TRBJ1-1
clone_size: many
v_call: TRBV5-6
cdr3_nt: TGTGCCAGCAGCCGACCAGGGATCGGCATGAACACTGAAGCTTTCTTT
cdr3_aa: CASSRPGIGMNTEAFF

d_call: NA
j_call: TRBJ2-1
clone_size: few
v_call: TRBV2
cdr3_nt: TGTGCCAGCAGTGAAGTCGTAAGCAGTGAGCAGTTCTTC
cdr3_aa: CASSEVVSSEQFF

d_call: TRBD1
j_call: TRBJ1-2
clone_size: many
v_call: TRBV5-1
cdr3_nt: TGCGCCAGCAGCTTGGAGGGGGCGAGAGGCTACACCTTC
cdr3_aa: CASSLEGARGYTF

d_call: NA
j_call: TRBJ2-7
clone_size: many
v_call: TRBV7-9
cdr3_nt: TGTGCCAGCAGCGAGTCCGTCTCCTACGAGCAGTACTTC
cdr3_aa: CASSESVSYEQYF

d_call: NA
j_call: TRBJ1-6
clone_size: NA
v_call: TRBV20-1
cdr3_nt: TGCAGTGCTAGGATGGACAGCAGATTCTATAATTCACCCCTCCACTTT
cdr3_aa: CSARMDSRFYNSPLHF

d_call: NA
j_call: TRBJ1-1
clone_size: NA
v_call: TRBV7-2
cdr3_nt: TGTGCCAGCAGCTTAGAGGGGGGCTGGACTGAAGCTTTCTTT
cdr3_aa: CASSLEGGWTEAFF

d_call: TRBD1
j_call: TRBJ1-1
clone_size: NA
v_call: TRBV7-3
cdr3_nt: TGTGCCAGCAGCTTATTAGGGACAGCGAACACTGAAGCTTTCTTT
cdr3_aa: CASSLLGTANTEAFF

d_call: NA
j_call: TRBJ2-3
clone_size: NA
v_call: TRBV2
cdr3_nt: TGTGCCAGCAGTGTGGTCCAGCGGCCTAGCACAGATACGCAGTATTTT
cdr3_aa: CASSVVQRPSTDTQYF

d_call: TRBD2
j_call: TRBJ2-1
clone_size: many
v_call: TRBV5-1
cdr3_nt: TGCGCCAGCAGCTCGGGGGGGGTGGTTTACAATGAGCAGTTCTTC
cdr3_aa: CASSSGGVVYNEQFF

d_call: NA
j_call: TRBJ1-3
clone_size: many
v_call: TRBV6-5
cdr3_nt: TGTGCCAGCAAAACAGTTAGCTCTGGAAACACCATATATTTT
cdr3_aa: CASKTVSSGNTIYF

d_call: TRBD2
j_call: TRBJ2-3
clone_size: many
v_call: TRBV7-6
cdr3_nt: TGTGCCAGCAGCTTTGCTAGCGGGAGCACAGATACGCAGTATTTT
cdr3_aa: CASSFASGSTDTQYF

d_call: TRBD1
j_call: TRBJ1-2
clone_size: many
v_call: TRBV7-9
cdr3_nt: TGTGCCAGCCTTACCGGGACAGAATATGGCTACACCTTC
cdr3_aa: CASLTGTEYGYTF

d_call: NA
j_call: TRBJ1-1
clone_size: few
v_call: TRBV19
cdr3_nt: TGTGCCAGTAGTATGGGCAGGGAGAACACTGAAGCTTTCTTT
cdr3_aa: CASSMGRENTEAFF

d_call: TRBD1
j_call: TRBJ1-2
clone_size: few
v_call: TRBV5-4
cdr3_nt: TGTGCCAGCAGCTTACCCGGACAGGGGGCGCGAAACTATGGCTACACCTTC
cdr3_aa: CASSLPGQGARNYGYTF

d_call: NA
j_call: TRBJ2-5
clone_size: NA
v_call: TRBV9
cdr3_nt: TGTGCCAGCAGCGTCGGACTCCCAGGGGCCCAAGAGACCCAGTACTTC
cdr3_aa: CASSVGLPGAQETQYF

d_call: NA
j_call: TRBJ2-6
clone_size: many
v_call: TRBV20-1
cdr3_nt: TGCAGTGCCCCTGGTCCCTGGACTGGGGCCAACGTCCTGACTTTC
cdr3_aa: CSAPGPWTGANVLTF

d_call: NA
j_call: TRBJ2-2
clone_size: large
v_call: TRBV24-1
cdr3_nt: TGTGCCACCAGTCCCCGAACCACCGGGGAGCTGTTTTTT
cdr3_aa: CATSPRTTGELFF

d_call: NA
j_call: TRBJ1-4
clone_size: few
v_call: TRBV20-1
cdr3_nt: TGCAGTGCCGCGAGGGAGGGGCAGGAAAAACTGTTTTTT
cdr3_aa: CSAAREGQEKLFF

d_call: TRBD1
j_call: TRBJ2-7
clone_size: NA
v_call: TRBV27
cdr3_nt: TGTGCCAGCAGTTTACGCCGGGACAGGGCCTACGAGCAGTACTTC
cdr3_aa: CASSLRRDRAYEQYF

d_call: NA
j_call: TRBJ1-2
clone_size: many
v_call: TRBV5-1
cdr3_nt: TGCGCCAGCAGCTTAGGCGGATGGAGGCAGGGGCATGGCACCTTC
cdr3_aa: CASSLGGWRQGHGTF

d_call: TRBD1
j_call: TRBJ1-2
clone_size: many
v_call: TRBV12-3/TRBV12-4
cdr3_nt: TGTGCCAGCAGTTTGACAGGGGGCGGATTGAACGGCTACACCTTC
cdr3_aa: CASSLTGGGLNGYTF

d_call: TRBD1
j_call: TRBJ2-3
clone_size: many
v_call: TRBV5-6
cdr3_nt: TGTGCCAGCAGTCATACAGGGGCCGCCTACACAGATACGCAGTATTTT
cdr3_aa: CASSHTGAAYTDTQYF

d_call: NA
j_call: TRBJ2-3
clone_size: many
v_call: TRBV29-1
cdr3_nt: TGCAGCGGCCGCAAAGGAATATCGTCCACAGATACGCAGTATTTT
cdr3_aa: CSGRKGISSTDTQYF

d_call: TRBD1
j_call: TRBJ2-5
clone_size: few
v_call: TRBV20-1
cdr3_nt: TGCAGTGCTAGGACAGGGGGAGAGACCCAGTACTTC
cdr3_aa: CSARTGGETQYF

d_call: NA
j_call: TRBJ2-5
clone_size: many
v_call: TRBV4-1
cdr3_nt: TGCGCCAGCAGCCAAGATTACCCTGGATCCCAAGAGACCCAGTACTTC
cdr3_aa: CASSQDYPGSQETQYF

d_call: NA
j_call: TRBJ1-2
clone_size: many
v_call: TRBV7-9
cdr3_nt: TGTGCCAGCAGCTTGGATGAGGGGCGAAGTCACTATGGCTACACCTTC
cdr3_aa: CASSLDEGRSHYGYTF

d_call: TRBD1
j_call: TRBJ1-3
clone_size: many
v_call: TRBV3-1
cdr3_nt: TGTGCCAGCAGCCAAGTGGACAGGGGAATACACACCATATATTTT
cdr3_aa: CASSQVDRGIHTIYF

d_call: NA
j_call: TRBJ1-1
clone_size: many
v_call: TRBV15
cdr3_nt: TGTGCCACCAGCGGCTGTAGGGCCCTTACCATGAACACTGAAGCTTTCTTT
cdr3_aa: CATSGCRALTMNTEAFF

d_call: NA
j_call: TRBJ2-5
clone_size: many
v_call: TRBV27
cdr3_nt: TGTGCCAGCAGTAGCGAACCGGGACAACAAGAGACCCAGTACTTC
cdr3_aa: CASSSEPGQQETQYF

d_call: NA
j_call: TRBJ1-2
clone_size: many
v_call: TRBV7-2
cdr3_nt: TGTGCCAGCAGCTTAGTGAAGGGGAACTATGGCTACACCTTC
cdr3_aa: CASSLVKGNYGYTF

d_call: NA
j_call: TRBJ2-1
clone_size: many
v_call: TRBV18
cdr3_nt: TGTGCCAGCTCACGGTCAGGGATCGCGGATGAGCAGTTCTTC
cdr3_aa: CASSRSGIADEQFF

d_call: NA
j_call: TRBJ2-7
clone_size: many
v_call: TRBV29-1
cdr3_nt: TGCAGCGTTGAGGCTTCCTACGAGCAGTACTTC
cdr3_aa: CSVEASYEQYF

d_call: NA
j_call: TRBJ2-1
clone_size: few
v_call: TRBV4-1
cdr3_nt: TGCGCCAGCAGCCACCAACAGGGATGGGCCTATGAGCAGTTCTTC
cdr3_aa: CASSHQQGWAYEQFF

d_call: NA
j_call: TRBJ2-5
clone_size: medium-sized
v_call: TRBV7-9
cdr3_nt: TGTGCCAGCAGCTTAGGAGGCCAGGGGACAAAAAAGACCCAGTACTTC
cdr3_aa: CASSLGGQGTKKTQYF

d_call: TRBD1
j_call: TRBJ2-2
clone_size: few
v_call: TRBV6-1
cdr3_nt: TGTGCCAGCAGTAGAAGGACAGGGGGGACCGGGGAGCTGTTTTTT
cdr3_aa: CASSRRTGGTGELFF